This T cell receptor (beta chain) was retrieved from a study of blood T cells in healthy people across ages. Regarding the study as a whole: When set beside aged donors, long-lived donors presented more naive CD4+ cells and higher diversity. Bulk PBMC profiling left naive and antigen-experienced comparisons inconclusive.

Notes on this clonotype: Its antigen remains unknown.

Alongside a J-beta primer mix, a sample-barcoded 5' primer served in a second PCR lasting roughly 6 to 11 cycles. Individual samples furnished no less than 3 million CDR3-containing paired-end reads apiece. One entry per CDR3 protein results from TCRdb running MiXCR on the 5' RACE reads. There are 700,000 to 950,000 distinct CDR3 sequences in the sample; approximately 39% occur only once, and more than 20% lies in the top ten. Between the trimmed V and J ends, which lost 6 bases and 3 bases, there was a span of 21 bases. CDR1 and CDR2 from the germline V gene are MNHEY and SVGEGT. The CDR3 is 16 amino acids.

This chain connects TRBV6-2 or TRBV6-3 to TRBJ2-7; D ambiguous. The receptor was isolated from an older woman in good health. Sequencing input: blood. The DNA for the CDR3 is TGTGCCAGCAGCCGAGGAGCGACACCGGCAGGCTACGAGCAGTACTTC. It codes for CASSRGATPAGYEQYF.